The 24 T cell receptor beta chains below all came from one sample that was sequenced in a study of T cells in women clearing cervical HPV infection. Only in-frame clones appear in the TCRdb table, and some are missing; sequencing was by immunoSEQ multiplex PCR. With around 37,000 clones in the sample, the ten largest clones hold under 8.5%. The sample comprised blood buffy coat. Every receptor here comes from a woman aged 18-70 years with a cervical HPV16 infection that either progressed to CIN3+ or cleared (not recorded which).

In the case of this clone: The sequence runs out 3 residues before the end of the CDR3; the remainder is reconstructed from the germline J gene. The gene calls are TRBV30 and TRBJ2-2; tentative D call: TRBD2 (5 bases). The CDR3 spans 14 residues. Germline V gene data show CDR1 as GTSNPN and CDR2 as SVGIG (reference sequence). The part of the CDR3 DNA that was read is TGTGCCTGGAGTGTAGCCGGGGTTGGTGTAAAG. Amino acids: CAWSVAGVGVK. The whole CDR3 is CAWSVAGVGVKLFF.

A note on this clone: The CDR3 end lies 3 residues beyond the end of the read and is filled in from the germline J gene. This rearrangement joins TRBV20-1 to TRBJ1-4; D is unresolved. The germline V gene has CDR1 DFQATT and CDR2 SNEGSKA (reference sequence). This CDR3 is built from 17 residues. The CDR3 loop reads CSARDGTVTTYNSPLFF. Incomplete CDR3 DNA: TGCAGTGCTAGAGACGGAACAGTGACCACCTATAATTCACCA.

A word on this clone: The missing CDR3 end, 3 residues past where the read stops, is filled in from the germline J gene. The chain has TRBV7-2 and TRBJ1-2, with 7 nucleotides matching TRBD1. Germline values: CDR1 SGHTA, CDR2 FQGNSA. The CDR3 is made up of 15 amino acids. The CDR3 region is CASSFPRQGTDTYTF. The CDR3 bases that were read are TGTGCCAGCAGCTTCCCAAGACAGGGCACAGATACC.

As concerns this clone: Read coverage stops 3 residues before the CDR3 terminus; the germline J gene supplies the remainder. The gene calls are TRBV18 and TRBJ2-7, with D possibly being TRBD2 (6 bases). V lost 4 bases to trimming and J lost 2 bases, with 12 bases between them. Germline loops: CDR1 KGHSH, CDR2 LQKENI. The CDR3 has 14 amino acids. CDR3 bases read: TGTGCCAGCTCACGGGCGGCGGGAACCTACGAG. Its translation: CASSRAAGTYE. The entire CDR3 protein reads CASSRAAGTYEQYF.

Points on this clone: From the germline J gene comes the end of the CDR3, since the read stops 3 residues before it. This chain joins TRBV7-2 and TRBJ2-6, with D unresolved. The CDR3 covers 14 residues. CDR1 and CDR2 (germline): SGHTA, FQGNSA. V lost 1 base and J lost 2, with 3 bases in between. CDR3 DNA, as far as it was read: TGTGCCAGCAGCTTAGTCACTGGGGCCAACGTC. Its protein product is CASSLVTGANV. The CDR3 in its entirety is CASSLVTGANVLTF.

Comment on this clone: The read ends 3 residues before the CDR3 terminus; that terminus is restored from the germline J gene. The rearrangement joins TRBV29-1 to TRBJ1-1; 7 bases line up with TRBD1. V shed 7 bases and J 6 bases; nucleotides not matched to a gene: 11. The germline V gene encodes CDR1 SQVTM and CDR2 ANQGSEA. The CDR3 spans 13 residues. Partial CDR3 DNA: TGCAGCGGAAAACAGGGGACCAGGGCTGAA. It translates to CSGKQGTRAE. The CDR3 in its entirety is CSGKQGTRAEAFF.

The covered CDR3 bases are TGTGCCAGCGGTTCGTGGGGGGGGCAAGAGACG. It encodes CASGSWGGQET. The entire CDR3 protein reads CASGSWGGQETQYF. The chain has TRBV19 and TRBJ2-3, with D maybe TRBD2 (7 bases). Read data end 3 residues before the CDR3 end; the end is taken from the germline J gene. In germline, CDR1 is LNHDA, CDR2 SQIVND (reference sequence). CDR3 length: 14 residues.

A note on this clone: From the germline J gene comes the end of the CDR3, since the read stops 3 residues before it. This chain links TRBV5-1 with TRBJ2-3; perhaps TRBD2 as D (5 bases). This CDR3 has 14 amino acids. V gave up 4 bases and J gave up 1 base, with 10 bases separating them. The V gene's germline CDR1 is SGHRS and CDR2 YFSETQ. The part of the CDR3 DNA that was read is TGCGCCAGCAGCAACGACGGGGGCACAGATACG. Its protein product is CASSNDGGTDT. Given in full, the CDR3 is CASSNDGGTDTQYF. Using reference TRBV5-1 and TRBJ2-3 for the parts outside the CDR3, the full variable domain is KAGVTQTPRYLIKTRGQQVTLSCSPISGHRSVSWYQQTPGQGLQFLFEYFSETQRNKGNFPGRFSGRQFSNSRSEMNVSTLELGDSALYLCASSNDGGTDTQYFGPGTRLTVL.

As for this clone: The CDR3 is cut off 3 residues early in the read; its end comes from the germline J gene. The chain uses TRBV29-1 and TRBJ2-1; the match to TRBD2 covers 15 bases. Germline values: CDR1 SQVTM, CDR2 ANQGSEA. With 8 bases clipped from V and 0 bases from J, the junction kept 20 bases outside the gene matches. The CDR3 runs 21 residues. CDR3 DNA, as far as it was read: TGCAGCCTTCTGGGACTAGCGGGAGGCCAGGGGGGTTCGAGCTCCTACAATGAG. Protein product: CSLLGLAGGQGGSSSYNE. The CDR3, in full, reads CSLLGLAGGQGGSSSYNEQFF.

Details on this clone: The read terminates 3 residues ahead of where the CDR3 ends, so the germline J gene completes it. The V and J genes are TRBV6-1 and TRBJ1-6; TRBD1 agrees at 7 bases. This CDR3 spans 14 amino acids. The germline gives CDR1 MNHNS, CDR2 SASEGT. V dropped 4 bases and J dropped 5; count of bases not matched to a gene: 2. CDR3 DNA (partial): TGTGCCAGCAGTGCTGGGACAGATAATTCACCC. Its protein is CASSAGTDNSP. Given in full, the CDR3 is CASSAGTDNSPLHF.

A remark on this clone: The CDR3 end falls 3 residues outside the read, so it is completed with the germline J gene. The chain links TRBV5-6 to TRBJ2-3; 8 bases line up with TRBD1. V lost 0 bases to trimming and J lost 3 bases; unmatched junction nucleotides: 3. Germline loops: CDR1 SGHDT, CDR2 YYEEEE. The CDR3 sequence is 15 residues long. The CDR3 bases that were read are TGTGCCAGCAGCTTGGGGCAGGGGGCGACAGATACG. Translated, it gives CASSLGQGATDT. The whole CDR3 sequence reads CASSLGQGATDTQYF. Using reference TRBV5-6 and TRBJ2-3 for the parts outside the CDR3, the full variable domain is DAGVTQSPTHLIKTRGQQVTLRCSPKSGHDTVSWYQQALGQGPQFIFQYYEEEERQRGNFPDRFSGHQFPNYSSELNVNALLLGDSALYLCASSLGQGATDTQYFGPGTRLTVL.

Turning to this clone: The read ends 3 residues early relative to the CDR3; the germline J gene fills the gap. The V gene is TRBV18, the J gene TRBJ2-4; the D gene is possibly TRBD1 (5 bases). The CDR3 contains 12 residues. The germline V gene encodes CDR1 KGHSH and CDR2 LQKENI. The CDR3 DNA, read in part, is TGTGCCAGCTCACCACTCAGGGATGGT. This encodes CASSPLRDG. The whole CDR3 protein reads CASSPLRDGQYF.

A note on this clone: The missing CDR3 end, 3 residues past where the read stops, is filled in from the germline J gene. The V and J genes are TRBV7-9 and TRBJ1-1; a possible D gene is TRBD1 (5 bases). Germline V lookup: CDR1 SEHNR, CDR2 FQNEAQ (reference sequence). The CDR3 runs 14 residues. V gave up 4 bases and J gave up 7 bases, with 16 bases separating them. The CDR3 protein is CASSSPWGGDEAFF. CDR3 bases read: TGTGCCAGCAGCTCCCCCTGGGGCGGAGATGAA.

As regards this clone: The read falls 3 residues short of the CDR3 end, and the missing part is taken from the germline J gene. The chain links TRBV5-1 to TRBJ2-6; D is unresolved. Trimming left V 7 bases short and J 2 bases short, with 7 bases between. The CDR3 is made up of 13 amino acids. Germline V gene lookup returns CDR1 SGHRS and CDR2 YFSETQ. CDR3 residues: CASDIPGANVLTF. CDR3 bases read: TGCGCCAGCGACATCCCTGGGGCCAACGTC.

CDR3 region: CASSQGALGPTEAFF. Partial CDR3 DNA: TGCGCCAGCAGTCAGGGGGCTTTGGGTCCCACTGAA. The rearrangement joins TRBV5-1 to TRBJ1-1, with TRBD1 matching over 8 bases. The observed sequence ends 3 residues before the CDR3 terminus, with the missing tail filled in from the germline J gene. The CDR3 sequence is 15 residues long. Germline V gene lookup returns CDR1 SGHRS and CDR2 YFSETQ. V lost 5 bases, J lost 4 bases, and 10 bases stayed unmatched.

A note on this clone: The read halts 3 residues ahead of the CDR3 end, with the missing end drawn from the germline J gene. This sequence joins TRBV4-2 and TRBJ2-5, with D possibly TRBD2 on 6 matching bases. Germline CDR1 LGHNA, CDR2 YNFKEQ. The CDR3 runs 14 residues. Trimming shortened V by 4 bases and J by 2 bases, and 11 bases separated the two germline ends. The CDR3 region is CASSLAGNQETQYF. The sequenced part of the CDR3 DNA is TGTGCCAGCAGCCTTGCGGGGAATCAAGAGACC.

This chain's CDR3 is CSASARTENSPLHF. The DNA read from the CDR3 is TGCAGTGCCAGCGCAAGAACGGAGAATTCACCC. This chain uses TRBV20-1 with TRBJ1-6; D gene uncertain. Sequencing ends 3 residues short of the CDR3 end; the germline J gene provides the rest. Germline values: CDR1 DFQATT, CDR2 SNEGSKA (reference sequence). V lost 6 bases and J 7 bases, leaving 16 bases between the germline ends. The CDR3 has 14 residues.

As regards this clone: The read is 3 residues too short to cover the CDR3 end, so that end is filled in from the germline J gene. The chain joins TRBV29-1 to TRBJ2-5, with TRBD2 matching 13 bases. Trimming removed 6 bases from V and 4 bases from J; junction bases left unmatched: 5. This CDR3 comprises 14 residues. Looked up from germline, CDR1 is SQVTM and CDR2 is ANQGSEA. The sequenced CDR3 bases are TGCAGCGTAATAGGACTAGCGGGAGTAGAGACC. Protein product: CSVIGLAGVET. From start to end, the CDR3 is CSVIGLAGVETQYF.

The CDR3 region is CASSLVASPDYEQYF. The sequenced part of the CDR3 DNA is TGTGCCAGCAGCTTAGTGGCTAGTCCCGACTACGAG. This sequence joins TRBV7-2 and TRBJ2-7; D uncertain. From the germline J gene comes the end of the CDR3, since the read stops 3 residues before it. CDR1 SGHTA and CDR2 FQGNSA come from the germline V gene. This CDR3 contains 15 residues. V dropped 1 base and J dropped 3 bases, with 13 bases sitting between them.

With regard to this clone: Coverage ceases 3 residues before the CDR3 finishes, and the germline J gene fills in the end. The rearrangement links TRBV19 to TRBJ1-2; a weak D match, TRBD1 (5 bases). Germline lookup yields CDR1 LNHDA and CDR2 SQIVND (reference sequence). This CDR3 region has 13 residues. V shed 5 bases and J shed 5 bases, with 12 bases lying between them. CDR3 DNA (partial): TGTGCCAGTAGTCCGGGGGTCAGGTATGGC. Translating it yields CASSPGVRYG. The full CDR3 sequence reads CASSPGVRYGYTF.

The CDR3 region is CASSLPGNQPQHF. The CDR3 DNA, read in part, is TGTGCCAGCAGTCTACCGGGGAATCAGCCC. This chain joins TRBV5-5 and TRBJ1-5, with D unresolved. The read falls 3 residues short of the CDR3 end, and the missing part is taken from the germline J gene. CDR1 is SGHKS and CDR2 is YYEKEE in the germline V gene (reference sequence). The CDR3 loop spans 13 amino acids. The V end lost 5 bases, the J end lost 4 bases, and 10 bases lay between the germline ends.

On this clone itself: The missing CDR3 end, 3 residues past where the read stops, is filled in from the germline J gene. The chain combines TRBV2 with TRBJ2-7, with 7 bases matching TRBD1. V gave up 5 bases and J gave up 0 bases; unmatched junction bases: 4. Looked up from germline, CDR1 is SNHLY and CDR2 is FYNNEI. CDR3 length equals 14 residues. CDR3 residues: CASSMDRSSYEQYF. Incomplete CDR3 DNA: TGTGCCAGCAGTATGGACAGGAGCTCCTACGAG.

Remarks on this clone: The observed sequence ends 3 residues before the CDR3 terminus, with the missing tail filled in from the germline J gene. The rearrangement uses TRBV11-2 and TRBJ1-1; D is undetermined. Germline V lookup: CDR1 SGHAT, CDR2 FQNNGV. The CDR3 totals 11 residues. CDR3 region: CASSLALEAFF. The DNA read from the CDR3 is TGTGCCAGCAGCTTAGCCTTAGAA.

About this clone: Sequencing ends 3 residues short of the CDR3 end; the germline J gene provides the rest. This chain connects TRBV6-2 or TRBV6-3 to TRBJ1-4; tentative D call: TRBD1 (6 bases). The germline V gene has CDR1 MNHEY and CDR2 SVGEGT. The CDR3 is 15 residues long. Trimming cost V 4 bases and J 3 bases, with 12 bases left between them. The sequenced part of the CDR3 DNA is TGTGCCAGCAGTTTACAGGGAGGAGCTAATGAAAAA. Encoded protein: CASSLQGGANEK. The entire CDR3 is CASSLQGGANEKLFF.